The 23 T cell receptor beta chains listed next were all sequenced from one sample in a study of Ad26.COV2.S vaccination and SARS-CoV-2 variants. Produced via immunoSEQ multiplex PCR; TCRdb's table is partial and in-frame only. The sample holds about 420,000 clones; 70% to 90% are singletons and the top ten take around 3.6%. This sample's treatment: roughly 19 received Ad26.COV2.S at low or high dose, single or two shots; a few received placebo; per-sample allocation not given. Sampling happened 63 days after the first vaccine or placebo injection. The sequences come from peripheral blood, collected in a trial of Ad26.COV2.S vaccine versus placebo. The receptors derive from a person aged 18 to 59 who received the Ad26.COV2.S COVID-19 vaccine or a placebo.

The chain uses TRBV30 and TRBJ1-4, with unresolved D. CDR3 length equals 14 residues. Trimming took off 1 base at V and 6 bases at J, with 12 bases between the two ends. Germline lookup yields CDR1 GTSNPN and CDR2 SVGIG (reference sequence). CDR3 in amino acids: CAWSEGRVDEKLFF. In DNA form, the CDR3 reads TGTGCCTGGAGTGAGGGAAGGGTTGATGAAAAACTGTTTTTT. Based on the CDR3 plus reference TRBV30 and TRBJ1-4, the full variable domain is SQTIHQWPATLVQPVGSPLSLECTVEGTSNPNLYWYRQAAGRGLQLLFYSVGIGQISSEVPQNLSASRPQDRQFILSSKKLLLSDSGFYLCAWSEGRVDEKLFFGSGTQLSVL.

V gene TRBV5-4 combines with J gene TRBJ1-2; 9 nucleotides align to TRBD1. J lost 6 bases, V lost 4 bases, and 19 bases had no gene match. The CDR3 covers 18 residues. Germline-derived CDR1 and CDR2 are SGHNT and YYREEE (reference sequence). CDR3 nucleotides: TGTGCCAGCAGCCCTCGGAATGCGGGACAGGGAGGTTCAAATGGCTACACCTTC. Translation gives CASSPRNAGQGGSNGYTF.

This rearrangement joins TRBV12-3 or TRBV12-4 to TRBJ1-1, with D unresolved. CDR3 length equals 13 residues. V was clipped by 2 bases and J by 4 bases, with 8 bases between them. The CDR3 protein is CASSLLSPTEAFF. The DNA for the CDR3 is TGTGCCAGCAGTTTATTATCCCCCACTGAAGCTTTCTTT.

The CDR3: CASSYEHRTVRNQPQHF. The CDR3 DNA sequence: TGTGCCAGCAGCTACGAGCACAGGACAGTTCGCAATCAGCCCCAGCATTTT. This chain uses TRBV7-8 with TRBJ1-5; weak D call: TRBD1 (6 bases). V was cut by 4 bases and J by 2 bases, with 18 bases left in between. This CDR3 contains 17 residues. Looked up from germline, CDR1 is SGHVS and CDR2 is FQNEAQ.

The CDR3 nucleotides are TGTGCCAGCAGCCAGGGAGGTGAGAGCAATCAGCCCCAGCATTTT. Translation gives CASSQGGESNQPQHF. The chain is built from TRBV3-1 (or the pseudogene TRBV3-2) and TRBJ1-5; D gene unclear. V lost 3 bases, J lost 1 base, and 10 bases lay in between. The CDR3 has 15 amino acids. CDR1 is LGHDT and CDR2 is YNNKEL in the germline V gene (reference sequence).

The CDR3 DNA is TGTGCCAGCAGTTACTCGACACTCGGGACAGGGGGAAAAGATACGCAGTATTTT. It codes for CASSYSTLGTGGKDTQYF. The chain uses TRBV6-2 or TRBV6-3 and TRBJ2-3; 11 bases agree with TRBD1. The germline CDR1 and CDR2 sequences are MNHEY and SVGEGT. CDR3 length equals 18 residues. V lost 0 bases to trimming and J lost 5 bases; unmatched junction nucleotides: 10.

Comments on this clone: The same CDR3 can be traced to other DNA sequences in this sample. V and J are TRBV28 and TRBJ1-4, with D perhaps TRBD1 (5 bases). From germline, CDR1 is MDHEN and CDR2 SYDVKM. V dropped 2 bases and J dropped 4 bases, with 5 bases sitting between them. This CDR3 is built from 13 residues. CDR3: CASSLDSNEKLFF. The CDR3 bases are TGTGCCAGCAGTTTAGACAGTAATGAAAAACTGTTTTTT. The full variable domain, its missing parts supplied by reference TRBV28 and TRBJ1-4, is DVKVTQSSRYLVKRTGEKVFLECVQDMDHENMFWYRQDPGLGLRLIYFSYDVKMKEKGDIPEGYSVSREKKERFSLILESASTNQTSMYLCASSLDSNEKLFFGSGTQLSVL.

V usage is TRBV28 and J usage is TRBJ1-4, with TRBD1 matching over 7 bases. Germline V gene lookup returns CDR1 MDHEN and CDR2 SYDVKM. The ends lost 4 bases at V and 6 bases at J; junction bases unmatched: 8. The CDR3 loop spans 15 amino acids. CDR3 in amino acids: CASSSRGQEYEKLFF. CDR3 DNA sequence: TGTGCCAGCAGTTCCCGCGGACAGGAATATGAAAAACTGTTTTTT.

The chain recombines TRBV7-3 with TRBJ2-2; tentatively, D is TRBD1 (6 bases). This CDR3 is built from 16 residues. Trimming left V 2 bases short and J 1 base short, with 11 bases between. Germline values: CDR1 SGHTA, CDR2 FQGTGA. The CDR3, as DNA: TGTGCCAGCAGCTTATATGGCAGGGGGAACACCGGGGAGCTGTTTTTT. Its translation: CASSLYGRGNTGELFF.

The genes are TRBV5-4 and TRBJ1-2, with D unresolved. Trimming left V 1 base short and J 7 bases short, with 11 bases between. There are 13 residues in the CDR3. Germline loops: CDR1 SGHNT, CDR2 YYREEE (reference sequence). The CDR3 sequence is CASSLSGSGGYTF. The CDR3 DNA is TGTGCCAGCAGCTTGTCTGGGTCGGGTGGCTACACCTTC.

This chain connects TRBV29-1 to TRBJ2-1; perhaps TRBD1 as D (6 bases). The CDR3 runs to 14 residues. The V and J ends lost 1 base and 8 bases respectively, with 15 bases between them. Germline CDR1 is SQVTM and CDR2 is ANQGSEA. The CDR3 sequence is CSVEVGQRMDEQFF. The CDR3, as DNA: TGCAGCGTTGAAGTAGGACAGCGTATGGATGAGCAGTTCTTC.

The genes are TRBV19 and TRBJ2-6, with D uncertain. The CDR3 runs 14 residues. The V end was cut by 7 bases, the J end by 2 bases, with 9 bases between. Germline lookup yields CDR1 LNHDA and CDR2 SQIVND (reference sequence). CDR3 coding DNA: TGTGCCAGTATGGAGAGTCCTGGGGCCAACGTCCTGACTTTC. Translation gives CASMESPGANVLTF.

V gene TRBV5-1 combines with J gene TRBJ2-5; 12 bases align to TRBD2. Germline V gives CDR1 SGHRS, CDR2 YFSETQ. After removal of 4 bases from V and 0 bases from J, the junction contained 4 bases not matched to a gene. This CDR3 is built from 16 residues. CDR3 nucleotides: TGCGCCAGCAGCCCCGGACTAGCGGGGCACCAAGAGACCCAGTACTTC. Its protein product is CASSPGLAGHQETQYF.

The CDR3 nucleotides are TGTGCCAGCTCACCACCGAGAGAAGGGAACTGGAACACTGAAGCTTTCTTT. It codes for CASSPPREGNWNTEAFF. The rearrangement uses TRBV18 and TRBJ1-1; D not certain. V lost 0 bases and J 1 base, leaving 15 bases between the germline ends. CDR3 length: 17 amino acids. Germline loops: CDR1 KGHSH, CDR2 LQKENI.

The gene calls are TRBV6-5 and TRBJ1-5, with TRBD1 matching 9 bases. Germline-derived CDR1 and CDR2 are MNHEY and SVGAGI. Unmatched junction bases numbered 2, after V lost 2 bases and J lost 3 bases. This CDR3 spans 15 amino acids. For the CDR3, the DNA is TGTGCCAGCAGTTACGGGACAGGGAACAATCAGCCCCAGCATTTT. The encoded protein is CASSYGTGNNQPQHF.

The chain carries TRBV30 and TRBJ1-2, with 8 bases aligning to TRBD1. The germline gives CDR1 GTSNPN, CDR2 SVGIG (reference sequence). Trimming removed 0 bases from V and 10 bases from J; junction bases left unmatched: 7. This CDR3 is 13 amino acids long. The DNA for the CDR3 is TGTGCCTGGAGTGTACGGCAGGGGGCTGCCTACACCTTC. Protein: CAWSVRQGAAYTF.

This clone was detected ten times or more. A read error may explain this, as a much larger clone is one base away. Distinct nucleotide sequences in the sample also encode this CDR3. This chain links TRBV6-2 or TRBV6-3 with TRBJ1-6; TRBD1 agrees at 10 bases. Germline V lookup: CDR1 MNHEY, CDR2 SVGEGT. V lost 5 bases, J lost 9 bases, and 4 bases stayed unmatched. The CDR3 runs to 14 residues. The chain's CDR3 is CASSTGTGASPLHF. The CDR3 coding sequence is TGTGCCAGCAGTACGGGGACAGGGGCTTCACCCCTCCACTTT.

The rearrangement uses TRBV28 and TRBJ2-3; D gene uncertain. Germline assignment: CDR1 MDHEN and CDR2 SYDVKM. Deletions cut 4 bases from V and 1 base from J, with 12 bases between. This CDR3 has 15 residues. CDR3 residues: CASSSSPKRTDTQYF. The CDR3 DNA reads TGTGCCAGCAGTTCTAGTCCCAAACGCACAGATACGCAGTATTTT.

The V call is TRBV6-2 or TRBV6-3, the J call TRBJ2-5, with D maybe TRBD1 (7 bases). The germline V and J ends were trimmed by 3 bases and 0 bases, with 17 bases remaining between them. The CDR3 runs 17 residues. The germline V gene has CDR1 MNHEY and CDR2 SVGEGT. CDR3 sequence (DNA): TGTGCCAGCAGTTATCGGATCGACAGGGACTACCAAGAGACCCAGTACTTC. Amino acids: CASSYRIDRDYQETQYF.

This clone was seen only once. The chain is built from TRBV7-9 and TRBJ2-1, with 9 positions matching TRBD1. This CDR3 has 19 amino acids. The V segment lost 3 bases and the J segment 0 bases; nucleotides outside the gene matches: 12. CDR1 is SEHNR and CDR2 is FQNEAQ in the germline V gene (reference sequence). The CDR3 region is CASSFVVWTGDSSYNEQFF. CDR3 coding DNA: TGTGCCAGCAGCTTCGTGGTGTGGACAGGGGACAGCTCCTACAATGAGCAGTTCTTC.

The V call is TRBV5-5, the J call TRBJ2-1; unclear D gene. The germline CDR1 and CDR2 sequences are SGHKS and YYEKEE (reference sequence). Trimming removed 4 bases from V and 5 bases from J, with 13 bases in between. This CDR3 has 14 amino acids. The CDR3 sequence: CASSRAQAHNEQFF. The CDR3 DNA reads as TGTGCCAGCAGCCGGGCCCAAGCCCACAATGAGCAGTTCTTC. Combining the CDR3 with reference TRBV5-5 and TRBJ2-1 gives the whole variable domain DAGVTQSPTHLIKTRGQQVTLRCSPISGHKSVSWYQQVLGQGPQFIFQYYEKEERGRGNFPDRFSARQFPNYSSELNVNALLLGDSALYLCASSRAQAHNEQFFGPGTRLTVL.

The chain has TRBV7-9 and TRBJ2-7; 9 bases map to TRBD1. CDR1 is SEHNR, CDR2 FQNEAQ, per germline (reference sequence). Trimming at V came to 4 bases and at J to 5 bases, leaving 3 bases not matched to a gene. The CDR3 spans 13 residues. CDR3 sequence (DNA): TGTGCCAGCAGCTGGGGACAGGGAAACGAGCAGTACTTC. Translating gives CASSWGQGNEQYF.

The gene calls are TRBV5-8 and TRBJ2-7; D remains ambiguous. Germline loops: CDR1 SGHTS, CDR2 YDEGEE. The CDR3 is made up of 10 amino acids. V was cut by 4 bases and J by 2 bases, with 1 base left in between. This CDR3 reads CASSPYEQYF. Here the CDR3 DNA reads TGTGCCAGCAGCCCCTACGAGCAGTACTTC.